This is a list of T cell receptor beta chains from one sample in a study of siplizumab effects on memory and regulatory T cells. TCRdb's table, derived via immunoSEQ multiplex PCR, lists solely in-frame clones and lacks some. The table has approximately 100,000 clones, roughly 93% seen once; the top ten hold around 0.16%. Sequencing input: non-Treg CD4+ T cells sorted from blood. These receptors all stem from a human donor in good health. Both conserved end residues are part of each CDR3. D genes are given only for firm matches. Part of the rows lack a size; the others show once, few, many or a class for expanded clones.

j_call d_call clone_size v_call cdr3_aa cdr3_nt
TRBJ2-5 TRBD2 - TRBV5-1 CASGLAGGEETQYF TGCGCCAGCGGGCTAGCGGGGGGAGAAGAGACCCAGTACTTC
TRBJ1-2 - - TRBV7-2 CASSYLGGGAVGYTF TGTGCCAGCAGCTACCTTGGGGGGGGCGCGGTTGGCTACACCTTC
TRBJ2-1 TRBD2 few TRBV5-1 CASSFSGDSYNEQFF TGCGCCAGCAGTTTTAGCGGGGACTCCTACAATGAGCAGTTCTTC
TRBJ1-1 TRBD1 once TRBV28 CATLTGGNTEAFF TGTGCCACCCTAACAGGGGGGAACACTGAAGCTTTCTTT
TRBJ2-3 TRBD2 - TRBV5-1 CASSPSLAGGTDTQYF TGCGCCAGCAGCCCCTCACTAGCGGGGGGTACAGATACGCAGTATTTT
TRBJ2-7 - - TRBV5-1 CASSLVHTGREQYF TGCGCCAGCAGCTTGGTCCACACAGGGCGCGAGCAGTACTTC
TRBJ2-3 TRBD2 - TRBV27 CASSLSGARRPTDTQYF TGTGCCAGCAGTTTAAGCGGGGCCAGGAGGCCCACAGATACGCAGTATTTT
TRBJ2-7 - - TRBV5-6 CASSLAGAGAYEQYF TGTGCCAGCAGCTTGGCCGGGGCTGGGGCCTACGAGCAGTACTTC
TRBJ2-1 - once TRBV2 CASRNNEQFF TGTGCCAGCAGAAACAATGAGCAGTTCTTC
TRBJ2-7 - - TRBV2 CASTPLWGGNYEQYF TGTGCCAGCACCCCGCTTTGGGGTGGAAACTACGAGCAGTACTTC
TRBJ2-1 TRBD1 - TRBV12-5 CASGFVMPAGGGEQFF TGTGCTAGTGGTTTCGTTATGCCAGCAGGGGGCGGTGAGCAGTTCTTC
TRBJ2-3 - - TRBV11-3 CASSLSGTDTQYF TGTGCCAGCAGCCTCTCAGGCACAGATACGCAGTATTTT
TRBJ1-5 - - TRBV30 CAWSGKGGNQPQHF TGTGCCTGGAGTGGTAAGGGGGGCAATCAGCCCCAGCATTTT
TRBJ2-6 - - TRBV7-6 CASSEMGRSGANVLTF TGTGCCAGCAGCGAGATGGGGCGAAGTGGGGCCAACGTCCTGACTTTC
TRBJ2-7 - - TRBV27 CASRRYVQGGYEQYF TGTGCCAGCAGGCGTTATGTCCAGGGTGGGTACGAGCAGTACTTC
TRBJ1-1 TRBD1 - TRBV4-1 CASSPVRIRTGNTEAFF TGCGCCAGCAGCCCTGTCCGAATCCGGACAGGGAACACTGAAGCTTTCTTT
TRBJ2-6 - - TRBV18 CASSPQRSAGANVLTF TGTGCCAGCTCACCACAACGTAGCGCTGGGGCCAACGTCCTGACTTTC
TRBJ2-7 - - TRBV6-5 CASSYAQVSYEQYF TGTGCCAGCAGTTACGCGCAGGTATCCTACGAGCAGTACTTC
TRBJ1-1 - - TRBV11-2 CASSFSEGSTEAFF TGTGCCAGCAGCTTTAGTGAGGGATCGACTGAAGCTTTCTTT
TRBJ1-1 - - TRBV11-1 CASSLSRSEAFF TGTGCCAGCAGCTTGAGCCGCTCTGAAGCTTTCTTT
TRBJ2-2 - - TRBV19 CASSPWASPTGELFF TGTGCCAGTAGTCCATGGGCCTCACCCACCGGGGAGCTGTTTTTT
TRBJ1-1 TRBD1 few TRBV5-4 CASSGTGRTEAFF TGTGCCAGCAGCGGGACAGGGCGGACTGAAGCTTTCTTT
TRBJ1-1 TRBD1 - TRBV30 CAWRWPGTGGTEAFF TGTGCCTGGAGGTGGCCCGGGACAGGCGGGACTGAAGCTTTCTTT
TRBJ1-2 - - TRBV18 CASSTTVTTVSYGYTF TGTGCCAGCTCTACCACGGTCACGACCGTTTCCTATGGCTACACCTTC
TRBJ1-5 - - TRBV30 CAWSDSFGNQPQHF TGTGCCTGGAGCGACAGTTTTGGCAATCAGCCCCAGCATTTT
TRBJ2-7 - - TRBV4-1 CASSRQVSYEQYF TGCGCCAGCAGCCGACAGGTCTCCTACGAGCAGTACTTC
TRBJ1-2 - - TRBV6-1 CASSEAYGATYGYTF TGTGCCAGCAGTGAAGCGTATGGGGCCACCTATGGCTACACCTTC
TRBJ2-1 TRBD2 - TRBV2 CASRGLAGVYNEQFF TGTGCCAGCAGGGGACTAGCGGGTGTCTACAATGAGCAGTTCTTC
TRBJ2-3 - - TRBV21-1 CASSKAHDGGNTDTQYF TGTGCCAGCAGCAAAGCGCATGACGGGGGGAACACAGATACGCAGTATTTT
TRBJ2-5 TRBD2 - TRBV5-1 CASSDLLATETQYF TGCGCCAGCAGCGACCTACTAGCGACAGAGACCCAGTACTTC
TRBJ2-7 - - TRBV6-6 CASSYNTGEQYF TGTGCCAGCAGTTACAATACCGGGGAGCAGTACTTC
TRBJ2-5 - - TRBV18 CASSPPGREQETQYF TGTGCCAGCTCGCCTCCGGGACGCGAACAAGAGACCCAGTACTTC
TRBJ2-2 TRBD2 - TRBV7-7 CASSASGGARAGELFF TGTGCCAGCAGCGCGAGCGGGGGGGCCAGGGCCGGGGAGCTGTTTTTT
TRBJ1-4 - - TRBV6-5 CASSKQDRNEKLFF TGTGCCAGCAGTAAACAGGACAGAAATGAAAAACTGTTTTTT
TRBJ2-1 - - TRBV6-1 CASGSTERGYNEQFF TGTGCCAGCGGAAGCACGGAGAGGGGCTACAATGAGCAGTTCTTC
TRBJ1-2 TRBD1 - TRBV19 CASSLRQGNNYGYTF TGTGCCAGTAGTCTCCGACAGGGGAACAACTATGGCTACACCTTC
TRBJ1-1 TRBD1 - TRBV14 CASSQIGQGSAEAFF TGTGCCAGCAGCCAAATCGGACAGGGGTCTGCTGAAGCTTTCTTT
TRBJ2-7 - - TRBV11-2 CASSLTPGTVDEQYF TGTGCCAGCAGCTTAACTCCCGGGACTGTCGACGAGCAGTACTTC
TRBJ2-7 TRBD1 - TRBV5-1 CASSLVQGWYEQYF TGCGCCAGCAGCTTGGTACAGGGGTGGTACGAGCAGTACTTC
TRBJ2-1 - - TRBV5-4 CASSEQGAHNEQFF TGTGCCAGCAGCGAGCAGGGTGCACACAATGAGCAGTTCTTC
TRBJ1-1 - - TRBV6-6 CASRWTRDTEAFF TGTGCCAGCAGGTGGACACGGGACACTGAAGCTTTCTTT
TRBJ1-3 - - TRBV5-1 CASSLLGGNSGNTIYF TGCGCCAGCAGCTTGTTGGGGGGAAACTCTGGAAACACCATATATTTT
TRBJ2-3 - - TRBV28 CASSATDTQYF TGTGCCAGCTCAGCGACAGATACGCAGTATTTT
TRBJ1-4 TRBD1 - TRBV18 CASSPLRQGSNEKLFF TGTGCCAGCTCACCGCTTCGACAGGGAAGTAATGAAAAACTGTTTTTT
TRBJ1-1 TRBD1 few TRBV18 CASLTDRGTEAFF TGTGCCAGCTTAACGGACAGGGGCACTGAAGCTTTCTTT
TRBJ1-5 - - TRBV6-1 CASRLGADRNQPQHF TGTGCCAGCCGTCTTGGGGCTGATAGGAATCAGCCCCAGCATTTT
TRBJ1-1 TRBD1 - TRBV19 CASSKGQGGTEAFF TGTGCCAGTAGTAAGGGACAGGGGGGAACTGAAGCTTTCTTT
TRBJ2-2 - - TRBV9 CASSVMTGELFF TGTGCCAGCAGCGTAATGACCGGGGAGCTGTTTTTT
TRBJ2-5 TRBD2 - TRBV5-4 CASSWELVRASGGAETQYF TGTGCCAGCAGCTGGGAACTCGTTCGGGCTAGCGGGGGGGCAGAGACCCAGTACTTC
TRBJ2-3 TRBD1 - TRBV6-6 CASSYTGTGITDTQYF TGTGCCAGCAGTTACACCGGGACAGGGATCACAGATACGCAGTATTTT